The 32 T cell receptor beta chains presented below share a single source sample, sequenced in a study of shared clonotypes between healthy human individuals. This table comes from immunoSEQ multiplex PCR, and its TCRdb copy is limited to in-frame clones, with some not included. Of a few hundred thousand clones listed, over 65% are singletons. The sequenced material came from memory CD4+ T cells sorted from blood. The subset: CD45RA-negative fraction. These TCRs come from a man aged 30 to 39 in good health.

Turning to this clone: A much bigger clone sits one base away, suggesting this may be a read error. The chain uses TRBV2 and TRBJ1-1, with unresolved D. CDR3 length equals 11 residues. Germline CDR1 is SNHLY and CDR2 is FYNNEI. CDR3 sequence: CASSVTFEVFF. DNA of the CDR3: TGTGCCAGCAGTGTGACTTTTGAAGTTTTCTTT.

V gene TRBV5-1 combines with J gene TRBJ2-7; TRBD1 or TRBD2 may be the D gene (5 bases each). Between the trimmed V and J ends, which lost 4 bases and 3 bases, there was a span of 14 bases. This CDR3 has 14 residues. Germline CDR1 is SGHRS and CDR2 is YFSETQ. CDR3 amino acids: CASSAYGADYEQYF. The CDR3 DNA is TGCGCCAGCAGCGCATACGGGGCGGACTACGAGCAGTACTTC.

The chain recombines TRBV10-3 with TRBJ2-1, with D possibly TRBD2 on 6 matching bases. Trimming removed 7 bases from V and 0 bases from J, with 10 bases in between. Germline assignment: CDR1 ENHRY and CDR2 SYGVKD. This CDR3 region has 14 residues. DNA of the CDR3: TGTGCCATCATGTCCGGGAGCTCCTACAATGAGCAGTTCTTC. Its protein product is CAIMSGSSYNEQFF.

J is TRBJ1-1 and V is TRBV7-8; D perhaps matches TRBD1 (6 bases). V lost 2 bases, J lost 1 base, and 11 bases lay in between. Germline CDR1 SGHVS, CDR2 FQNEAQ. The CDR3 has 15 amino acids. CDR3: CASSLNRGGNTEAFF. The CDR3 bases are TGTGCCAGCAGCTTAAATCGAGGGGGGAACACTGAAGCTTTCTTT.

The chain has TRBV28 and TRBJ1-2, with unresolved D. The CDR3 spans 16 residues. Trimming stripped 5 bases from V and 1 base from J, with 17 bases between. Germline V gives CDR1 MDHEN, CDR2 SYDVKM. The CDR3 coding sequence is TGTGCCAGCAGTCGGGGTTCAGTCTCCTATAACTATGGCTACACCTTC. This sequence encodes CASSRGSVSYNYGYTF.

This clone showed up just a few times. This chain links TRBV9 with TRBJ2-7; TRBD1 matches 9 bases. J lost 1 base, V lost 4 bases, and 9 bases had no gene match. This CDR3 is 16 amino acids long. Per germline, CDR1 SGDLS and CDR2 YYNGEE. In DNA, the CDR3 is TGTGCCAGCAGCCTTAGATCCGGGACAGGGTCCTACGAGCAGTACTTC. It yields the protein CASSLRSGTGSYEQYF.

V gene TRBV18 combines with J gene TRBJ2-1; tentatively, D is TRBD2 (6 bases). Germline loops: CDR1 KGHSH, CDR2 LQKENI. Trimming took off 3 bases at V and 5 bases at J, with 8 bases between the two ends. This CDR3 has 13 amino acids. CDR3 region: CASSPGLDNEQFF. The CDR3 DNA sequence: TGTGCCAGCTCACCGGGACTGGACAATGAGCAGTTCTTC.

The gene calls are TRBV9 and TRBJ2-1; weak D call: TRBD2 (6 bases). Germline values: CDR1 SGDLS, CDR2 YYNGEE. Trimming removed 0 bases at V and 3 bases at J, with 10 bases between. The CDR3 is made up of 15 amino acids. For the CDR3, the DNA is TGTGCCAGCAGCGTAGGGGTGACTAGCTACAATGAGCAGTTCTTC. Translation: CASSVGVTSYNEQFF.

The chain couples TRBV28 to TRBJ2-7; 9 nucleotides agree with TRBD1. CDR3 length: 15 amino acids. The germline V gene has CDR1 MDHEN and CDR2 SYDVKM. V shed 5 bases and J 1 base; nucleotides not matched to a gene: 6. The CDR3 nucleotides are TGTGCCAGCAGTCGAGCCGGGACAGGGTCCTACGAGCAGTACTTC. Protein: CASSRAGTGSYEQYF.

The chain couples TRBV10-3 to TRBJ2-1; 12 bases map to TRBD2. The V gene's germline CDR1 is ENHRY and CDR2 SYGVKD. CDR3 length: 16 residues. V lost 4 bases, J lost 4 bases, and 5 bases stayed unmatched. CDR3 residues: CAISGSGTSGYNEQFF. The DNA for the CDR3 is TGTGCCATCAGTGGGTCCGGGACTAGCGGGTACAATGAGCAGTTCTTC.

The chain carries TRBV7-3 and TRBJ2-2; no clear D. The CDR3 is 12 amino acids. The V end lost 1 base, the J end lost 8 bases, and 5 bases lay between the germline ends. Germline V gene sequence: CDR1 SGHTA, CDR2 FQGTGA. CDR3 DNA sequence: TGTGCCAGCAGCTTAAGCAAGGGGGAGCTGTTTTTT. Encoded protein: CASSLSKGELFF.

This chain joins TRBV28 and TRBJ2-1, with a tentative D call TRBD2 (6 bases). The CDR3 loop spans 15 amino acids. Trimming removed 7 bases from V and 4 bases from J, with 17 bases in between. CDR1 and CDR2 from the germline V gene are MDHEN and SYDVKM. The CDR3 DNA is TGTGCCAGCACTTCAGCCGCGGGAATGTACAATGAGCAGTTCTTC. This sequence encodes CASTSAAGMYNEQFF.

This clone occurred a few times. The chain has TRBV5-5 and TRBJ1-1, with D perhaps TRBD1 (6 bases). In germline, CDR1 is SGHKS, CDR2 YYEKEE (reference sequence). V was cut by 4 bases and J by 7 bases, with 20 bases left in between. The CDR3 totals 15 residues. DNA for the CDR3: TGTGCCAGCAGCCTGGGTCCCTCTGAGGGGGTTGAAGCTTTCTTT. Its translation: CASSLGPSEGVEAFF.

This clone was seen many times. The chain couples TRBV7-9 to TRBJ2-7, with 8 positions matching TRBD1. With V trimmed by 4 bases and J by 4 bases, 6 bases remained unmatched. CDR1 is SEHNR and CDR2 is FQNEAQ in the germline V gene (reference sequence). The CDR3 consists of 14 residues. In DNA, the CDR3 is TGTGCCAGCAGCTATGGACAGGGCCTATACGAGCAGTACTTC. It specifies CASSYGQGLYEQYF.

V gene TRBV27 combines with J gene TRBJ2-5; D is unresolved. CDR3 length equals 14 residues. Trimming shortened V by 6 bases and J by 5 bases, and 16 bases separated the two germline ends. Germline V gene lookup returns CDR1 MNHEY and CDR2 SMNVEV (reference sequence). CDR3 bases: TGTGCCAGCAGCCAGACCCACATTTTGGAGACCCAGTACTTC. This encodes CASSQTHILETQYF.

This clone was seen only a few times. The J gene is TRBJ2-1, the V gene TRBV28; a weak D match, TRBD1 (6 bases). This CDR3 spans 15 amino acids. The V gene's germline CDR1 is MDHEN and CDR2 SYDVKM. V shed 4 bases and J shed 7 bases, with 17 bases lying between them. CDR3 amino acids: CASSSPGQLSNEQFF. The CDR3 DNA is TGTGCCAGCAGTTCACCGGGACAACTCTCTAATGAGCAGTTCTTC.

The gene calls are TRBV2 and TRBJ2-7; perhaps TRBD1 as D (6 bases). With 6 bases removed from V and 0 bases from J, the gap between germline ends came to 12 bases. The CDR3 is 14 amino acids. Germline V gives CDR1 SNHLY, CDR2 FYNNEI. The CDR3 sequence is CASRPDRSSYEQYF. In nucleotides, the CDR3 is TGTGCCAGCAGACCAGACAGGAGCTCCTACGAGCAGTACTTC.

The chain couples TRBV7-2 to TRBJ2-3; no firm D call. V gave up 5 bases and J gave up 7 bases, with 13 bases separating them. In germline, CDR1 is SGHTA, CDR2 FQGNSA. This CDR3 has 13 residues. CDR3 nucleotide sequence: TGTGCCAGCAGCCTGGTGGGGAAGTATACGCAGTATTTT. The encoded protein is CASSLVGKYTQYF.

This clone appeared once. This chain uses TRBV5-4 with TRBJ2-3, with 8 bases matching TRBD2. Trimming at V came to 4 bases and at J to 9 bases, leaving 7 bases not matched to a gene. Per the germline V gene, CDR1 is SGHNT and CDR2 is YYREEE (reference sequence). The CDR3 extends over 13 amino acids. The chain's CDR3 is CASSQKAGVTQYF. The DNA for the CDR3 is TGTGCCAGCAGCCAAAAAGCGGGAGTGACGCAGTATTTT.

The V gene is TRBV6-5, the J gene TRBJ2-7, with TRBD1 as a possible D gene (6 bases). V was trimmed by 2 bases and J by 3 bases, leaving 14 bases between them. The length of the CDR3 is 15 residues. Germline values: CDR1 MNHEY, CDR2 SVGAGI. The CDR3 region has the DNA TGTGCCAGCAGTTACGATCAGGGACACCACTACGAGCAGTACTTC. It translates to CASSYDQGHHYEQYF.

In its sample, this clone was seen a few times. This chain joins TRBV7-2 and TRBJ2-1; the D gene is possibly TRBD2 (5 bases). Germline-derived CDR1 and CDR2 are SGHTA and FQGNSA. CDR3 size: 16 residues. V was trimmed by 2 bases and J by 0 bases, leaving 11 bases between them. The CDR3 spells CASSLSPAGSYNEQFF. The CDR3 DNA reads as TGTGCCAGCAGCTTATCCCCTGCGGGCTCCTACAATGAGCAGTTCTTC. Filled out from reference TRBV7-2 and TRBJ2-1, the complete variable domain reads GAGVSQSPSNKVTEKGKDVELRCDPISGHTALYWYRQSLGQGLEFLIYFQGNSAPDKSGLPSDRFSAERTGGSVSTLTIQRTQQEDSAVYLCASSLSPAGSYNEQFFGPGTRLTVL.

The DNA for the CDR3 is TGTGCCAGCAGTGATCTTACTAGCGGGAGTACGCATGAGCAGTTCTTC. Translated: CASSDLTSGSTHEQFF. This rearrangement joins TRBV2 to TRBJ2-1; 11 bases are shared with TRBD2. Trimming cost V 3 bases and J 8 bases; bases outside gene matches: 9. There are 16 residues in the CDR3. Per the germline V gene, CDR1 is SNHLY and CDR2 is FYNNEI.

J is TRBJ2-1 and V is TRBV7-9; no clear D. V was trimmed by 3 bases and J by 7 bases, leaving 10 bases between them. This CDR3 comprises 13 residues. Germline assignment: CDR1 SEHNR and CDR2 FQNEAQ (reference sequence). The CDR3 loop is CASSFPGLNEQFF. CDR3 bases: TGTGCCAGCAGCTTCCCGGGCCTTAATGAGCAGTTCTTC.

This chain joins TRBV5-6 and TRBJ2-1; the D gene is possibly TRBD2 (5 bases). V was shortened by 0 bases and J by 2 bases, with 15 bases between the two germline ends. Germline CDR1 is SGHDT and CDR2 is YYEEEE. The CDR3 runs 17 residues. CDR3 in amino acids: CASSLDVGSGPYNEQFF. The CDR3 DNA reads TGTGCCAGCAGCTTGGATGTAGGGAGTGGACCCTACAATGAGCAGTTCTTC.

This clone showed up many times. CDR3 nucleotides: TGTGCCAGCAGTTTTGGGGGTAGCGGAGGCCAAGAGACCCAGTACTTC. Encoded protein: CASSFGGSGGQETQYF. The chain has TRBV28 and TRBJ2-5, with a tentative D call TRBD2 (6 bases). Germline assignment: CDR1 MDHEN and CDR2 SYDVKM. CDR3 size: 16 residues. Trimming removed 3 bases from V and 1 base from J, with 15 bases in between. The full variable domain, in which reference TRBV28 and TRBJ2-5 provide the parts outside the CDR3, is DVKVTQSSRYLVKRTGEKVFLECVQDMDHENMFWYRQDPGLGLRLIYFSYDVKMKEKGDIPEGYSVSREKKERFSLILESASTNQTSMYLCASSFGGSGGQETQYFGPGTRLLVL.

The chain employs TRBV28 and TRBJ2-2; D is unresolved. Germline-derived CDR1 and CDR2 are MDHEN and SYDVKM. CDR3 size: 14 residues. Trimming removed 3 bases from V and 5 bases from J, with 10 bases in between. The CDR3 here is CASSFLLGTGELFF. CDR3 nucleotides: TGTGCCAGCAGTTTCCTTTTAGGAACCGGGGAGCTGTTTTTT.

This clone was counted between two and nine times. This rearrangement joins TRBV5-5 to TRBJ2-7; D remains ambiguous. The CDR3 contains 14 residues. V was trimmed by 4 bases and J by 2 bases, leaving 13 bases between them. Germline assignment: CDR1 SGHKS and CDR2 YYEKEE (reference sequence). CDR3 in amino acids: CASSPSSLAYEQYF. DNA for the CDR3: TGTGCCAGCAGCCCCTCCTCCCTGGCCTACGAGCAGTACTTC. The whole variable domain, remainder taken from reference TRBV5-5 and TRBJ2-7, is DAGVTQSPTHLIKTRGQQVTLRCSPISGHKSVSWYQQVLGQGPQFIFQYYEKEERGRGNFPDRFSARQFPNYSSELNVNALLLGDSALYLCASSPSSLAYEQYFGPGTRLTVT.

This chain connects TRBV7-3 to TRBJ2-2; no definite D call. Germline CDR1 and CDR2: SGHTA and FQGTGA. V was pared by 1 base and J by 6 bases, with 12 bases between. The CDR3 extends over 15 amino acids. CDR3 loop: CASSLRGRAPGELFF. CDR3 sequence (DNA): TGTGCCAGCAGCTTAAGGGGTCGGGCGCCCGGGGAGCTGTTTTTT.

The chain couples TRBV10-1 to TRBJ2-2; weak D call: TRBD1 (6 bases). V was shortened by 6 bases and J by 2 bases, with 10 bases between the two germline ends. The CDR3 is made up of 14 amino acids. Germline values: CDR1 WNHNN, CDR2 SYGVQD (reference sequence). The CDR3 protein is CASSQQGNTGELFF. For the CDR3, the DNA is TGCGCCAGCAGCCAACAGGGTAACACCGGGGAGCTGTTTTTT.

This clone was observed once. V and J are TRBV18 and TRBJ1-5; unclear D gene. Trimming shortened V by 3 bases and J by 3 bases, and 6 bases separated the two germline ends. The CDR3 is 13 amino acids. Germline V lookup: CDR1 KGHSH, CDR2 LQKENI. The CDR3 loop is CASSPLDNQPQHF. In DNA, the CDR3 is TGTGCCAGCTCACCCCTCGACAATCAGCCCCAGCATTTT.

The chain employs TRBV6-1 and TRBJ2-7, with D possibly TRBD1 on 5 matching bases. V lost 4 bases and J 0 bases, leaving 10 bases between the germline ends. Germline V CDR1 and CDR2: MNHNS, SASEGT. This CDR3 spans 14 amino acids. This CDR3 reads CASSATASSYEQYF. The CDR3 region has the DNA TGTGCCAGCAGTGCGACAGCGAGCTCCTACGAGCAGTACTTC.

The rearrangement joins TRBV10-3 to TRBJ2-1; D might be TRBD2 (7 bases). CDR1 and CDR2 from the germline V gene are ENHRY and SYGVKD. The CDR3 spans 18 residues. The V end was cut by 8 bases, the J end by 3 bases, with 26 bases between. For the CDR3, the DNA is TGTGCCATCGCCGAGAAGATGGGGGGCGGGAGTGTCTACAATGAGCAGTTCTTC. Encoded protein: CAIAEKMGGGSVYNEQFF.